Each of the 26 T cell receptor beta chains below was sequenced from the same sample in a study of blood T cells in healthy people across ages. Sample-barcoded 5' priming and a J-beta primer mix drove a second PCR of roughly 7 to 11 cycles. TCRdb reanalysed the 5' RACE reads using MiXCR and keeps one entry per CDR3 protein. The profile shows hundreds of thousands of distinct CDR3 sequences, 25% to 30% of them singletons. The same sample was also studied in work on T cells of mothers and their children.

Sequencing input: blood. The source of these receptors is a boy aged 5-17 years in good health.

This clonotype has just a few counts. At one boundary the junction diverges from the germline segment, which might be a read error. The gene calls are TRBV28 and TRBJ2-7, with TRBD2 matching 10 bases. CDR3 size: 15 residues. Germline CDR1 reads MDHEN; CDR2 reads SYDVKM. The CDR3: CASRAERGGPYEQCF. The CDR3 DNA reads as TGTGCCAGCAGGGCCGAGCGGGGGGGTCCCTACGAGCAGTGCTTC.

The chain has TRBV18 and TRBJ1-3; D is unresolved. CDR1 KGHSH and CDR2 LQKENI come from the germline V gene. This CDR3 contains 15 residues. The V and J ends lost 6 bases and 0 bases respectively, with 12 bases between them. CDR3 sequence: CASSREKGSGNTIYF. The DNA of the CDR3 is TGTGCCAGCTCCCGAGAGAAGGGCTCTGGAAACACCATATATTTT.

The chain uses TRBV6-1 and TRBJ1-1; 8 nucleotides match TRBD1. Trimming at V came to 5 bases and at J to 1 base, leaving 12 bases not matched to a gene. Per the germline V gene, CDR1 is MNHNS and CDR2 is SASEGT. The CDR3 extends over 17 amino acids. For the CDR3, the DNA is TGTGCCAGCAGTCGTACGTTCCCCGGACAGGGGAACACTGAAGCTTTCTTT. Translation gives CASSRTFPGQGNTEAFF.

The chain has TRBV6-5 and TRBJ1-2; 7 bases are shared with TRBD1. The CDR3 length is 17 residues. CDR1 MNHEY and CDR2 SVGAGI come from the germline V gene. The V gene end was trimmed by 0 bases and the J gene end by 4 bases; junction bases not matched to a gene: 11. Here the CDR3 reads CASSYSFGQGGGYGYTF. CDR3 nucleotides: TGTGCCAGCAGTTACTCATTTGGTCAGGGGGGTGGCTATGGCTACACCTTC.

This clonotype was counted only a few times. The rearrangement uses TRBV20-1 and TRBJ2-7, with a weak D call TRBD1 (8 bases). The CDR3 runs 16 residues. Looked up from germline, CDR1 is DFQATT and CDR2 is SNEGSKA (reference sequence). V was pared by 3 bases and J by 2 bases, with 20 bases between. CDR3 sequence reads: CSASRGGAGGPYEQYF. The CDR3 region has the DNA TGCAGTGCTAGTAGGGGGGGGGCAGGGGGCCCCTACGAGCAGTACTTC.

The rearrangement links TRBV5-1 to TRBJ2-3; the D call may be TRBD1 or TRBD2 (5 bases each). This CDR3 contains 16 residues. V lost 0 bases and J lost 2, with 13 bases in between. Looked up from germline, CDR1 is SGHRS and CDR2 is YFSETQ. CDR3 coding DNA: TGCGCCAGCAGCTTGGGGGGCGGGTTCAACACAGATACGCAGTATTTT. The encoded protein is CASSLGGGFNTDTQYF.

This clonotype is a singleton in its sample. This chain uses TRBV7-9 with TRBJ2-5; D remains ambiguous. TRBJ2-7 matches the DNA end more closely, so the J call is doubtful. The CDR3 covers 15 residues. Germline CDR1 is SEHNR and CDR2 is FQNEAQ (reference sequence). As DNA, the CDR3 is TGTGCCAGCAGCTTAGAAGGCGGCGGAGCTTACGAGCAGTACTTC. It specifies CASSLEGGGAYEQYF.

A note on this clonotype: A much larger clone lies a single base off, so this may be a read error. The CDR3 nucleotides are TGTGTCAGCTCACCACCGGGGTCGGAGACCCAGTACTTC. Amino acids: CVSSPPGSETQYF. The chain carries TRBV18 and TRBJ2-5; TRBD2 is a possible D gene (5 bases). The CDR3 extends over 13 amino acids. CDR1 is KGHSH, CDR2 LQKENI, per germline.

This clonotype was counted only a few times. V gene TRBV20-1 combines with J gene TRBJ2-3, with 9 bases aligning to TRBD1. Germline CDR1 is DFQATT and CDR2 is SNEGSKA (reference sequence). Trimming cost V 6 bases and J 0 bases; bases outside gene matches: 4. The CDR3 covers 14 residues. The CDR3 sequence is CSAPDRGSTDTQYF. CDR3 sequence (DNA): TGCAGTGCCCCTGACAGGGGGAGCACAGATACGCAGTATTTT.

There are a few counts of this clonotype. V and J are TRBV12-5 and TRBJ1-1; TRBD1 is a possible D gene (5 bases). From germline, CDR1 is LGHNT and CDR2 FRNRAP. This CDR3 comprises 17 residues. Trimming left V 2 bases short and J 5 bases short, with 21 bases between. CDR3 region: CASGLPLAWGDSTEAFF. CDR3 in DNA: TGTGCTAGTGGTTTGCCCCTCGCATGGGGGGATTCAACTGAAGCTTTCTTT.

In its sample, this clonotype was seen many times. Here the CDR3 reads CASSLAGGPAGETQYF. Written as DNA, the CDR3 is TGCGCCAGCAGCTTGGCGGGGGGGCCCGCAGGCGAGACCCAGTACTTC. The V gene is TRBV5-1, the J gene TRBJ2-5; 8 bases match TRBD2. This CDR3 spans 16 amino acids. The germline CDR1 and CDR2 sequences are SGHRS and YFSETQ. V was pared by 0 bases and J by 5 bases, with 9 bases of the junction left unmatched.

CDR3 amino acids: CASSLKQSYNEQFF. The CDR3 coding sequence is TGTGCCAGCAGCTTGAAGCAATCCTACAATGAGCAGTTCTTC. The J gene is TRBJ2-1, the V gene TRBV13, with unresolved D. This CDR3 has 14 amino acids. Per germline, CDR1 PRHDT and CDR2 FYEKMQ (reference sequence). V lost 3 bases and J lost 1, with 7 bases in between.

The chain carries TRBV7-3 and TRBJ2-3, with 11 bases identical to TRBD2. V shed 3 bases and J 5 bases; nucleotides not matched to a gene: 4. The V gene's germline CDR1 is SGHTA and CDR2 FQGTGA. CDR3 size: 15 residues. The DNA for the CDR3 is TGTGCCAGCAGCTTTGTAGCGGGAGGGGTAGATACGCAGTATTTT. This encodes CASSFVAGGVDTQYF.

The chain employs TRBV4-1 and TRBJ2-5; 7 bases match TRBD2. Per the germline V gene, CDR1 is MGHRA and CDR2 is YSYEKL. The trim removed 4 bases at V and 0 bases at J, leaving 8 bases unmatched. This CDR3 is 16 amino acids long. The CDR3 coding sequence is TGCGCCAGCAGCCCCCTCGCTAGCGGACACCAAGAGACCCAGTACTTC. Translation: CASSPLASGHQETQYF.

This clonotype came up a few times. The chain uses TRBV5-1 and TRBJ1-4, with D unclear. V was clipped by 3 bases and J by 5 bases, with 11 bases between them. The germline gives CDR1 SGHRS, CDR2 YFSETQ. The CDR3 sequence is 14 residues long. The CDR3: CASSWEGSNEKLFF. In nucleotides, the CDR3 is TGCGCCAGCAGCTGGGAAGGTTCGAATGAAAAACTGTTTTTT.

V is TRBV7-3 and J is TRBJ2-5, with TRBD2 identical over 12 bases. The tail of the sequence fits TRBJ2-1 better, so the J call may be wrong. CDR3 length: 15 amino acids. Germline-derived CDR1 and CDR2 are SGHTA and FQGTGA. DNA of the CDR3: TGTGCCAGCAGCTCTAGCGGGGGGGCCCTATATGAGCAGTTCTTC. Its protein product is CASSSSGGALYEQFF.

The CDR3 sequence: CASTPTGGTQETQYF. The DNA of the CDR3 is TGTGCCAGCACCCCGACTGGGGGAACCCAAGAGACCCAGTACTTC. The chain has TRBV7-3 and TRBJ2-5; D is tentatively TRBD1 or TRBD2 (5 bases each). V was cut by 7 bases and J by 1 base, with 16 bases left in between. This CDR3 has 15 amino acids. Germline V gene data show CDR1 as SGHTA and CDR2 as FQGTGA.

V is TRBV20-1 and J is TRBJ1-2, with a tentative D call TRBD1 (6 bases). CDR1 and CDR2 from the germline V gene are DFQATT and SNEGSKA (reference sequence). Deletions cut 7 bases from V and 6 bases from J, with 15 bases between. CDR3 size: 12 residues. The CDR3 DNA reads as TGCAGTGTTAGGAAGGGGGAACATGGCTACACCTTC. Translated: CSVRKGEHGYTF.

In nucleotides, the CDR3 is TGTGCCAGCAGTCGACTGGGACAGGGGGGGGAAGAGACCCAGTACTTC. This gives the protein CASSRLGQGGEETQYF. This chain links TRBV27 with TRBJ2-5; 11 bases match TRBD1. J lost 3 bases, V lost 5 bases, and 8 bases had no gene match. From germline, CDR1 is MNHEY and CDR2 SMNVEV (reference sequence). This CDR3 has 16 amino acids.

The V and J genes are TRBV5-1 and TRBJ2-3, with unresolved D. The CDR3 extends over 16 amino acids. Germline values: CDR1 SGHRS, CDR2 YFSETQ. The V end was cut by 4 bases, the J end by 3 bases, with 18 bases between. The DNA for the CDR3 is TGCGCCAGCAGCCCTGCGGCAAGGATCGATACAGATACGCAGTATTTT. It specifies CASSPAARIDTDTQYF.

This chain links TRBV5-1 with TRBJ2-3; TRBD2 matches 7 bases. The CDR3 extends over 15 amino acids. Per the germline V gene, CDR1 is SGHRS and CDR2 is YFSETQ. V was pared by 7 bases and J by 2 bases, with 10 bases of the junction left unmatched. Written as DNA, the CDR3 is TGCGCCAGCGCCTCGGAGCGGGGTAACACAGATACGCAGTATTTT. Its protein product is CASASERGNTDTQYF.

The table lists this clonotype with a few counts. The chain is built from TRBV5-1 and TRBJ2-1, with unresolved D. Germline CDR1 is SGHRS and CDR2 is YFSETQ. Between the trimmed V and J ends, which lost 0 bases and 6 bases, there was a span of 10 bases. The CDR3 consists of 14 residues. The DNA of the CDR3 is TGCGCCAGCAGCTTGGAACGGCCCTCCAATGAGCAGTTCTTC. It translates to CASSLERPSNEQFF.

The table lists this clonotype with a few counts. The genes are TRBV12-3 or TRBV12-4 and TRBJ2-1, with unresolved D. Trimming stripped 1 base from V and 11 bases from J, with 12 bases between. There are 13 residues in the CDR3. This CDR3 reads CASSLDLETKQFF. The DNA of the CDR3 is TGTGCCAGCAGTTTAGACCTAGAGACGAAGCAGTTCTTC.

This clonotype was found a few times. The gene calls are TRBV7-3 and TRBJ1-2; 12 bases fit TRBD1. The CDR3 is 17 amino acids. Germline lookup yields CDR1 SGHTA and CDR2 FQGTGA. V lost 6 bases and J lost 6; bases outside the gene matches: 14. CDR3 sequence: CASSLTRDRGLSDGYTF. In DNA form, the CDR3 reads TGTGCCAGCAGTCTAACCCGGGACAGGGGGCTTAGTGATGGCTACACCTTC.

This chain uses TRBV12-3 or TRBV12-4 with TRBJ2-5, with D perhaps TRBD2 (5 bases). The CDR3 is made up of 13 amino acids. Trimming shortened V by 8 bases and J by 7 bases, and 17 bases separated the two germline ends. The CDR3 here is CASGTGERGTQYF. Written as DNA, the CDR3 is TGTGCCAGCGGCACCGGGGAACGTGGGACCCAGTACTTC.

The sample holds a few counts of this clonotype. The V and J genes are TRBV5-1 and TRBJ2-2; 10 nucleotides line up with TRBD2. After removal of 4 bases from V and 2 bases from J, the junction contained 5 bases not matched to a gene. CDR1 and CDR2 from the germline V gene are SGHRS and YFSETQ. The length of the CDR3 is 16 residues. The DNA of the CDR3 is TGCGCCAGCAGCCGTCTAGCGGGAGTAAACACCGGGGAGCTGTTTTTT. Protein sequence: CASSRLAGVNTGELFF.